The 15 T cell receptor beta chains given below trace back to one sample, sequenced in a study of cytomegalovirus exposure and HLA in healthy donors. The PCR used 60 Vbeta and 13 Jbeta primers. Here immunoSEQ multiplex PCR was the method, and the copy in TCRdb shows in-frame clones only, minus some. There are 140,000 to 150,000 clones in the sample; around 86% occur only once, and under 3.5% lies in the top ten. The material sequenced was PBMCs. The origin of the receptors is a woman younger than 45 in good health and CMV-seronegative.

The chain combines TRBV4-3 with TRBJ2-3; TRBD2 aligns across 7 bases. The CDR3 length is 14 residues. Germline V gives CDR1 LGHNA, CDR2 YSLEER. The junction had 3 bases not matched to a gene; V was cut back by 4 bases and J by 2 bases. The CDR3 spells CASSLGRATDTQYF. In DNA form, the CDR3 reads TGCGCCAGCAGCCTTGGGAGGGCCACAGATACGCAGTATTTT.

This rearrangement joins TRBV6-6 to TRBJ1-1; D gene unclear. The CDR3 consists of 15 residues. Trimming removed 2 bases from V and 2 bases from J, with 12 bases in between. Germline V gene sequence: CDR1 MNHNY, CDR2 SVGAGI (reference sequence). In DNA, the CDR3 is TGTGCCAGCAGTTACGATCGGGGATACAACACTGAAGCTTTCTTT. Translation: CASSYDRGYNTEAFF.

This chain connects TRBV30 to TRBJ1-3; 10 nucleotides align to TRBD1. The CDR3 runs to 14 residues. Per germline, CDR1 GTSNPN and CDR2 SVGIG (reference sequence). J lost 10 bases, V lost 4 bases, and 10 bases had no gene match. This CDR3 is CAWNLGQGSGTIYF. CDR3 in DNA: TGTGCCTGGAATTTGGGACAGGGGTCGGGGACCATATATTTT. The full variable domain, its missing parts supplied by reference TRBV30 and TRBJ1-3, is SQTIHQWPATLVQPVGSPLSLECTVEGTSNPNLYWYRQAAGRGLQLLFYSVGIGQISSEVPQNLSASRPQDRQFILSSKKLLLSDSGFYLCAWNLGQGSGTIYFGEGSWLTVV.

This chain connects TRBV2 to TRBJ2-1, with unresolved D. Trimming left V 1 base short and J 3 bases short, with 7 bases between. Germline lookup yields CDR1 SNHLY and CDR2 FYNNEI. CDR3 length: 14 residues. CDR3 in amino acids: CASSEVRYYNEQFF. CDR3 DNA: TGTGCCAGCAGTGAAGTCCGCTACTACAATGAGCAGTTCTTC.

The chain has TRBV5-1 and TRBJ2-7; D is possibly TRBD1 (6 bases). The CDR3 is made up of 15 amino acids. The germline V gene has CDR1 SGHRS and CDR2 YFSETQ. V lost 0 bases and J lost 2, with 12 bases in between. CDR3 sequence: CASSLDPGAPYEQYF. Here the CDR3 DNA reads TGCGCCAGCAGCTTGGACCCAGGGGCCCCCTACGAGCAGTACTTC.

The J gene is TRBJ1-6, the V gene TRBV19, with D perhaps TRBD1 (6 bases). CDR1 LNHDA and CDR2 SQIVND come from the germline V gene (reference sequence). This CDR3 region has 13 residues. V shed 6 bases and J shed 7 bases, with 10 bases lying between them. This chain's CDR3 is CASRSDRNSPLHF. The CDR3 coding sequence is TGTGCCAGTAGGTCCGACAGGAATTCACCCCTCCACTTT.

This sequence joins TRBV2 and TRBJ1-2, with a possible D match to TRBD1 (5 bases). The CDR3 covers 14 residues. The ends were cut back, 2 bases at V and 4 bases at J, with 11 bases in the middle. Germline CDR1 and CDR2: SNHLY and FYNNEI. The CDR3: CASSEPGQPYGYTF. In DNA, the CDR3 is TGTGCCAGCAGTGAACCTGGACAACCCTATGGCTACACCTTC.

The V and J genes are TRBV5-6 and TRBJ1-3, with 8 bases fitting TRBD1. Trimming cost V 4 bases and J 5 bases; bases outside gene matches: 5. Germline V gene lookup returns CDR1 SGHDT and CDR2 YYEEEE. CDR3 length: 14 amino acids. In DNA form, the CDR3 reads TGTGCCAGCAGCCTAGGGACAGGAAGAAACACCATATATTTT. It specifies CASSLGTGRNTIYF.

The rearrangement links TRBV19 to TRBJ1-2; possibly TRBD1 for D (5 bases). The ends were cut back, 3 bases at V and 2 bases at J, with 7 bases in the middle. The germline CDR1 and CDR2 sequences are LNHDA and SQIVND (reference sequence). The CDR3 loop spans 13 amino acids. The CDR3 nucleotides are TGTGCCAGTAGTATTCCAGGGAACTATGGCTACACCTTC. Translation gives CASSIPGNYGYTF.

This rearrangement joins TRBV25-1 to TRBJ1-2, with a tentative D call TRBD1 (6 bases). Germline values: CDR1 MGHDK, CDR2 SYGVNS. Trimming shortened V by 3 bases and J by 2 bases, and 13 bases separated the two germline ends. The CDR3 totals 15 residues. DNA of the CDR3: TGTGCCAGCAGTGATTACACAGGGCTGAACTATGGCTACACCTTC. It yields the protein CASSDYTGLNYGYTF.

J is TRBJ2-7 and V is TRBV19; perhaps TRBD1 as D (5 bases). V was shortened by 3 bases and J by 0 bases, with 12 bases between the two germline ends. CDR1 is LNHDA and CDR2 is SQIVND in the germline V gene (reference sequence). CDR3 length: 15 amino acids. The CDR3 sequence is CASSIGQGGSYEQYF. CDR3 nucleotides: TGTGCCAGTAGTATCGGGCAGGGTGGCTCCTACGAGCAGTACTTC.

This clone was counted only a few times. A read error may produce the germline difference seen at one junction end. Other DNA sequences in the same sample also yield this CDR3. V usage is TRBV19 and J usage is TRBJ2-2, with D possibly matching TRBD2 (5 bases). Germline V gene data show CDR1 as LNHDA and CDR2 as SQIVND (reference sequence). The length of the CDR3 is 14 residues. CDR3 in amino acids: CASSTTSYTGELFF. CDR3 nucleotide sequence: TGTGCCAGTAGTACCACATCTTACACCGGGGAGCTGTTTTTC.

The count of this clone is one. This rearrangement joins TRBV18 to TRBJ2-5, with 8 bases that match TRBD1. Per germline, CDR1 KGHSH and CDR2 LQKENI. CDR3 size: 16 residues. With V trimmed by 5 bases and J by 5 bases, 13 bases remained unmatched. This chain's CDR3 is CASSSQGAVTGETQYF. Here the CDR3 DNA reads TGTGCCAGCTCAAGTCAGGGGGCTGTAACCGGCGAGACCCAGTACTTC.

The chain is built from TRBV10-3 and TRBJ2-1; D not certain. The CDR3 is made up of 14 amino acids. V was pared by 7 bases and J by 7 bases, with 17 bases between. CDR1 ENHRY and CDR2 SYGVKD come from the germline V gene. This chain's CDR3 is CAIMKEYPRNEQFF. CDR3 DNA sequence: TGTGCCATCATGAAGGAGTACCCGCGAAATGAGCAGTTCTTC.

The chain recombines TRBV6-4 with TRBJ1-2; 7 bases are shared with TRBD1. The trim removed 5 bases at V and 0 bases at J, leaving 12 bases unmatched. Germline lookup yields CDR1 MRHNA and CDR2 SNTAGT. The CDR3 loop spans 17 amino acids. The CDR3 here is CASSPVGQKATNYGYTF. The CDR3 nucleotides are TGTGCCAGCAGTCCCGTGGGACAGAAAGCAACTAACTATGGCTACACCTTC.